This TCR beta chain derives from a study of T cells after yellow fever vaccination (dated by TCRdb to the late 2010s). As for the study more broadly: The SMART-Seq v4 Ultra Low Input RNA kit was used to prepare libraries from fractions with low cell numbers. To follow T-cell clones before and after both primary and booster YFV17D yellow fever vaccination, bulk TCR alpha and beta repertoires underwent longitudinal sequencing. The cohort comprised two healthy male donors, one aged 18 to 30 and one aged 30 to 40 years. Bulk PBMC replicates and cell subsets were isolated from blood drawn at multiple timepoints before and after both primary and secondary immunization.

Read against the paper, the sample's treatment or condition label means: live attenuated yellow fever vaccine strain. At every blood-draw timepoint, two biological replicates of bulk PBMCs were collected. PBMCs were isolated from peripheral blood using a standard Ficoll-Paque protocol. TriZol was used to extract RNA from bulk PBMCs, from CD4 and CD8 fractions, and from dextramer-positive and dextramer-negative fractions. Overall results and qualifications from the work: Because the study included only a couple of donors, the extent to which the findings can be generalized is limited. Compared with the primary T-cell response, the secondary T-cell response was faster but weaker, reaching its peak on day 5 rather than on day 15. After the booster, most clones that had expanded after primary vaccination were detected again (roughly 95% of CD4 and over 75% of CD8), suggesting broad maintenance of memory. A small share of clonotypes was detected in both CD4 and CD8 compartments, with the overlap likely arising from convergent recombination. Because abundant contaminating clonotypes from the bulk population could be contained in FACS-sorted repertoires, computational filtering was required.

The sample was run on an Illumina NovaSeq 6000. TCR cDNA was synthesized by 5'RACE template switching, through which a universal primer site and unique molecular identifiers were introduced. Priming of cDNA synthesis was performed from both the TCR alpha and TCR beta constant segments. Two PCR steps were used to amplify libraries, with sample barcodes and sequencing adapters being added in the second step. Sequencing of the libraries was done on either Illumina HiSeq 2500 (2x100 bp) or NovaSeq (2x150 bp). As for the original processing: Demultiplexing of reads and collapsing into UMI consensus sequences were performed with MIGEC, and V(D)J alignment was carried out with MiXCR. Vaccine-responding clonotypes were defined with edgeR using replicate PBMC samples, requiring FDR below 0.01 and a log2 fold change above 5 up to day 15. Each bulk clonotype received a CD4 or CD8 identity based on whether the sequenced CD4 or CD8 repertoire contained that clonotype at higher abundance. TCRdb trimmed the raw reads at Q25, called clones with MiXCR and kept productive beta chains. Rows merge per CDR3 protein into single entries with the most common DNA and genes. The V and J calls come from TCRdb's annotation, not from the publication. This sample has 300,000 to 400,000 distinct CDR3 sequences in its table, and 3% to 4.5% of those were observed once. The leading ten clones occupy roughly 26% of the sample.

Reading the germline V gene gives CDR1 MGHRA and CDR2 YSYEKL. Spanning cysteine to phenylalanine, the CDR3 consists of 18 amino acids. Just the 54-base CDR3 DNA is kept, in frame starting at base 1. V drops 2 bases and J drops 3 bases, leaving 22 bases in between. This clonotype was counted only a few times. Its antigen is still unknown. Base qualities are not recorded, but no much larger clone differs from it by a single base. The starting material was PBMCs, obtained 5 days after the yellow fever booster vaccination. Recombination linked TRBV4-1 to TRBJ1-2; perhaps TRBD1 is the D gene, with 5 bases matching. The receptor comes from a man between 18 and 35 years old who received the YFV17D yellow fever vaccine. The CDR3 reads CASSQLSIGQGWDYGYTF. The nucleotide sequence reads TGCGCCAGCAGCCAACTATCAATCGGACAAGGGTGGGACTATGGCTACACCTTC.